Listed below are T cell receptor beta chains from one sample, sequenced in a study of cytomegalovirus exposure and HLA in healthy donors. Some clones are missing from TCRdb's copy, which holds only in-frame ones; the method was immunoSEQ multiplex PCR. The sample carries 90,000 or so clones, 80% recorded once. Sequencing used PBMCs. The source of these receptors is a woman between 45 and 65 years old in good health and CMV-seropositive. The conserved cysteine and the conserved F or W are not part of the CDR3 here. Clone size is given for some rows only: seen once, a few or many times, or a class if the clone is expanded.

CDR3: ASSLRDRGRGSPYEQY
V: TRBV27
J: TRBJ2-7
size: NA

CDR3: ASSSDSYTGELF
V: TRBV5-1
J: TRBJ2-2
size: few

CDR3: ASSIETGVNTEAF
V: TRBV19
J: TRBJ1-1
size: NA

CDR3: ASSIHPTGNKY
V: TRBV2
J: TRBJ2-7
size: NA

CDR3: ASSEAGELF
V: TRBV7-6
J: TRBJ2-2
size: NA

CDR3: ASSGTSTDTQY
V: TRBV2
J: TRBJ2-3
size: NA

CDR3: ASSLGSQGIYEQY
V: TRBV7-9
J: NA
size: NA

CDR3: ASSSGTGVSPLH
V: TRBV6-5
J: TRBJ1-6
size: few

CDR3: ASGSPAGTGAYEQY
V: TRBV12-5
J: TRBJ2-7
size: few

CDR3: ASSQESTDRGSYEQY
V: TRBV4-1
J: TRBJ2-7
size: NA

CDR3: ASSTGATNEKLF
V: TRBV6-1
J: TRBJ1-4
size: NA

CDR3: ASSEMAGEGSPLH
V: TRBV25-1
J: TRBJ1-6
size: NA

CDR3: ASGLWAKGELF
V: TRBV12-5
J: TRBJ2-2
size: NA

CDR3: ASSRTGSSYNSPLH
V: TRBV5-1
J: TRBJ1-6
size: NA

CDR3: ASSPQDLGGGNTIY
V: TRBV18
J: TRBJ1-3
size: NA

CDR3: ASKKPGQNNEQF
V: TRBV6-5
J: TRBJ2-1
size: few

CDR3: ASSRTFGTGDNQPQH
V: TRBV28
J: TRBJ1-5
size: once

CDR3: ASSQRSGYYSYEQY
V: TRBV23-1
J: TRBJ2-7
size: few

CDR3: ASSQGNWRGLGKTNEKLF
V: TRBV4-2
J: TRBJ1-4
size: NA

CDR3: ASRRLAGGPGELF
V: TRBV6-4
J: TRBJ2-2
size: once

CDR3: ASSSRDRPNTGELF
V: TRBV9
J: TRBJ2-2
size: NA

CDR3: ASSRVSTGELF
V: TRBV10-1
J: TRBJ2-2
size: NA

CDR3: AGRRQGGYGYT
V: TRBV19
J: TRBJ1-2
size: NA

CDR3: ASSEARTSGGVGSDTQY
V: TRBV6-1
J: TRBJ2-3
size: NA

CDR3: ATLLTGTYGYT
V: TRBV10-3
J: TRBJ1-2
size: NA

CDR3: ASSLDGSSNQPQH
V: TRBV11-2
J: TRBJ1-5
size: NA

CDR3: AWGTGGSQETQY
V: TRBV30
J: TRBJ2-5
size: NA

CDR3: SVEGSGSSTDTQY
V: TRBV29-1
J: TRBJ2-3
size: NA

CDR3: ASSPVYREATNEKLF
V: TRBV13
J: TRBJ1-4
size: NA

CDR3: ASRPGTEEKLF
V: TRBV4-2
J: TRBJ1-4
size: NA

CDR3: ASSINLSGANVLT
V: TRBV19
J: TRBJ2-6
size: NA

CDR3: ASSELLLAGTPDTQY
V: TRBV2
J: TRBJ2-3
size: NA

CDR3: ASSRRTSGRVLRNEQF
V: TRBV11-3
J: TRBJ2-1
size: NA

CDR3: ASSEQGVNTEAF
V: TRBV18
J: TRBJ1-1
size: NA

CDR3: ASSDGGTSGTDTQY
V: TRBV9
J: TRBJ2-3
size: once